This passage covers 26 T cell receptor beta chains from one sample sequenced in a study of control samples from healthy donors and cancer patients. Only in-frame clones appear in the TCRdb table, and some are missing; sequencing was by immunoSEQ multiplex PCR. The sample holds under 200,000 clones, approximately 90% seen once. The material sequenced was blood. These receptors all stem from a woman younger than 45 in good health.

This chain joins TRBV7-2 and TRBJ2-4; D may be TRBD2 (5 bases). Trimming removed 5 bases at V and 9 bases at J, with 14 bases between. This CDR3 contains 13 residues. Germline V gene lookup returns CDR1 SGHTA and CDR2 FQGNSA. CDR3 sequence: CASSQGLYGIQYF. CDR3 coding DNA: TGTGCCAGCAGCCAAGGACTGTATGGCATTCAGTACTTC. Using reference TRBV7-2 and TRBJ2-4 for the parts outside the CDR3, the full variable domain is GAGVSQSPSNKVTEKGKDVELRCDPISGHTALYWYRQSLGQGLEFLIYFQGNSAPDKSGLPSDRFSAERTGGSVSTLTIQRTQQEDSAVYLCASSQGLYGIQYFGAGTRLSVL.

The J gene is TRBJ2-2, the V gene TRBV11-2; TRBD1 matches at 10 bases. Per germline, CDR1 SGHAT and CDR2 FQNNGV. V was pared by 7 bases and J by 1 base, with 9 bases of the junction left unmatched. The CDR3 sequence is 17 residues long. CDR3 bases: TGTGCCAGCACCAACATCGGACAGGGGGTGAACACCGGGGAGCTGTTTTTT. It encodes CASTNIGQGVNTGELFF.

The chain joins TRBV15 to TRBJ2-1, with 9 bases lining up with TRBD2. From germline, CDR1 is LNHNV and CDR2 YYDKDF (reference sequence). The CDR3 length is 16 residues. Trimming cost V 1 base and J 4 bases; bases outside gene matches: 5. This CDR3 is CATSRGASGIYNEQFF. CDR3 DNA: TGTGCCACCAGCAGAGGGGCTAGCGGGATTTACAATGAGCAGTTCTTC.

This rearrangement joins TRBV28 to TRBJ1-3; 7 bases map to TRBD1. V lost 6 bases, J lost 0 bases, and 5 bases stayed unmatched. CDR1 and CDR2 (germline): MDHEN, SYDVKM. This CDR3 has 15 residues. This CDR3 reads CASRPGGISGNTIYF. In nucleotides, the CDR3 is TGTGCCAGCAGACCAGGGGGGATCTCTGGAAACACCATATATTTT.

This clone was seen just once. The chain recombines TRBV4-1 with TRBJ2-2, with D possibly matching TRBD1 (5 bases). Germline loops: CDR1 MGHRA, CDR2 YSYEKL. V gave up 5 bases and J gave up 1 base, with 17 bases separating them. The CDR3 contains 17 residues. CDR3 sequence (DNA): TGCGCCAGCAGCGGTGCAGGTGTCAGGGTGAACACCGGGGAGCTGTTTTTT. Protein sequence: CASSGAGVRVNTGELFF.

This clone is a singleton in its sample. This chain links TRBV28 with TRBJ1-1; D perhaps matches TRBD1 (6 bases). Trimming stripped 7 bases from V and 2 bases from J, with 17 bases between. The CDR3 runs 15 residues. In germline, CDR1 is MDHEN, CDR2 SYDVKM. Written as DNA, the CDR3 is TGTGCCAGCAACTCCCCCGGGGGCAGAAACACTGAAGCTTTCTTT. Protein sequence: CASNSPGGRNTEAFF.

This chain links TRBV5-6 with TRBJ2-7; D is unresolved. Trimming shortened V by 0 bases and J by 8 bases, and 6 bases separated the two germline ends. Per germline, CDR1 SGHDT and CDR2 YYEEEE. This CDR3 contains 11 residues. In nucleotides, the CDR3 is TGTGCCAGCAGCTTGGGGGCCAAGCAGTACTTC. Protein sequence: CASSLGAKQYF.

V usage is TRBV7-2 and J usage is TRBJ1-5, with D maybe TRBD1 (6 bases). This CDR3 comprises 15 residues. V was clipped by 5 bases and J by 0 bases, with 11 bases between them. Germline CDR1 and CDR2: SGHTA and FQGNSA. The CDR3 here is CASSTRGHSNQPQHF. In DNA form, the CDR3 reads TGTGCCAGCAGCACCAGGGGCCATAGCAATCAGCCCCAGCATTTT.

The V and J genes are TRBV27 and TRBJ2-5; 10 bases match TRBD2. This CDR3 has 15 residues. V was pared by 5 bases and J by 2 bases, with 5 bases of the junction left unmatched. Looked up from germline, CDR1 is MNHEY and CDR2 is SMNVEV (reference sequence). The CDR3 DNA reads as TGTGCCAGCAGTCCCTTAGCGGGAGGTCAAGAGACCCAGTACTTC. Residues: CASSPLAGGQETQYF.

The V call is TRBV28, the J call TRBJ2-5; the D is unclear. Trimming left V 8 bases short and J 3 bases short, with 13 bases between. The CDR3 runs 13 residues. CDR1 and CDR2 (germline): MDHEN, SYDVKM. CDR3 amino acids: CASGSDPKETQYF. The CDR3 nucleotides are TGTGCCAGCGGATCCGACCCTAAAGAGACCCAGTACTTC.

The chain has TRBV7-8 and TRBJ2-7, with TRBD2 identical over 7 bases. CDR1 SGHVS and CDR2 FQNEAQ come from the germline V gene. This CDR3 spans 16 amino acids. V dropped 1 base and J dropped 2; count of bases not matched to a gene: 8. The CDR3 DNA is TGTGCCAGCAGCTTAGTCCGGGACTACACCCCCTACGAGCAGTACTTC. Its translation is CASSLVRDYTPYEQYF. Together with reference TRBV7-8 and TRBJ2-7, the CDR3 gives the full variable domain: GAGVSQSPRYKVAKRGQDVALRCDPISGHVSLFWYQQALGQGPEFLTYFQNEAQLDKSGLPSDRFFAERPEGSVSTLKIQRTQQEDSAVYLCASSLVRDYTPYEQYFGPGTRLTVT.

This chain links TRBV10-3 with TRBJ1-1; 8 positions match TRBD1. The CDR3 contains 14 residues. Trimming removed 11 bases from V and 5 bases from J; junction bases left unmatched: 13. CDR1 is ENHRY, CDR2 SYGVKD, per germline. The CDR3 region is CASDFGTGGTEAFF. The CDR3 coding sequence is TGTGCCTCCGACTTCGGGACAGGAGGGACTGAAGCTTTCTTT.

The DNA for the CDR3 is TGTGCCAGCAGTTTATCGGGAGGCCTTGAAGCTTTCTTT. Translating gives CASSLSGGLEAFF. The chain joins TRBV27 to TRBJ1-1, with D hard to call. Germline V gene lookup returns CDR1 MNHEY and CDR2 SMNVEV (reference sequence). V dropped 0 bases and J dropped 7 bases, with 9 bases sitting between them. The CDR3 runs 13 residues.

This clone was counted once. CDR3 in amino acids: CASSPQVNTEAFF. CDR3 in DNA: TGTGCCAGCAGCCCACAGGTTAACACTGAAGCTTTCTTT. This chain uses TRBV28 with TRBJ1-1; D might be TRBD1 (5 bases). Germline V gene lookup returns CDR1 MDHEN and CDR2 SYDVKM. The CDR3 is 13 amino acids. The V gene lost 6 bases and the J gene lost 2 bases, with 10 bases spanning the gap.

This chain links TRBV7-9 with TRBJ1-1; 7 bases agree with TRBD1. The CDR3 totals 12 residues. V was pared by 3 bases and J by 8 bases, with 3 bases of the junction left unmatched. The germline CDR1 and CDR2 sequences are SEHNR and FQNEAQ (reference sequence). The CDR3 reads CASSFDRAEAFF. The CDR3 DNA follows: TGTGCCAGCAGCTTTGACAGGGCCGAAGCTTTCTTT.

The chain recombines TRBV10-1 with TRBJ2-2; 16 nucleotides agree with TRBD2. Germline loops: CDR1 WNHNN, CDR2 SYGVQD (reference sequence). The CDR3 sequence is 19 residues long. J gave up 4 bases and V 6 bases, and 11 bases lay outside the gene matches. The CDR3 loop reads CASSEGTSGRAGGTGELFF. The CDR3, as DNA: TGCGCCAGCAGCGAAGGGACTAGCGGGAGGGCCGGGGGCACCGGGGAGCTGTTTTTT.

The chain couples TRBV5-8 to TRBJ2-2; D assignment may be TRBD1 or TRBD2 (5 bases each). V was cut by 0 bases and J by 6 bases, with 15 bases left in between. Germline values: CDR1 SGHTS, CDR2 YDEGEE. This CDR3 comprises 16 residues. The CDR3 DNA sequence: TGTGCCAGCAGCTTGGTGTTGGGGGTATTGGCCGGGGAGCTGTTTTTT. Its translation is CASSLVLGVLAGELFF.

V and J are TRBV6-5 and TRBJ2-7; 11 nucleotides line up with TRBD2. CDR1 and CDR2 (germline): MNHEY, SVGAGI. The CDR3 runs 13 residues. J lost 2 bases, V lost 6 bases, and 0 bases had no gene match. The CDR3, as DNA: TGTGCCAGCAGGACTAGCGGGGCCTACGAGCAGTACTTC. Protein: CASRTSGAYEQYF.

DNA of the CDR3: TGCGCCAGCAGCTTGCCCGGTGGGGGTATAGATACGCAGTATTTT. Amino acid sequence: CASSLPGGGIDTQYF. This sequence joins TRBV5-1 and TRBJ2-3; D assignment may be TRBD1 or TRBD2 (5 bases each). V lost 1 base, J lost 5 bases, and 14 bases lay in between. Germline CDR1 and CDR2: SGHRS and YFSETQ. The CDR3 has 15 amino acids.

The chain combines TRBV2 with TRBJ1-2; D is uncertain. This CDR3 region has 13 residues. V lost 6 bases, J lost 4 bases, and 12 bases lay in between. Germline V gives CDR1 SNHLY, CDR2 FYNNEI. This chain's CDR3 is CASRVDASYGYTF. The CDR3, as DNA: TGTGCCAGCAGGGTTGACGCTAGCTATGGCTACACCTTC.

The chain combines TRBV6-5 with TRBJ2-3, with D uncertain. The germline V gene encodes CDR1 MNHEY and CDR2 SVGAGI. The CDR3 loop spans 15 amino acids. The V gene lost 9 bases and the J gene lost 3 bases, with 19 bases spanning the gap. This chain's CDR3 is CASNNWPEKTDTQYF. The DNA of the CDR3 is TGTGCCAGTAACAACTGGCCGGAGAAAACAGATACGCAGTATTTT.

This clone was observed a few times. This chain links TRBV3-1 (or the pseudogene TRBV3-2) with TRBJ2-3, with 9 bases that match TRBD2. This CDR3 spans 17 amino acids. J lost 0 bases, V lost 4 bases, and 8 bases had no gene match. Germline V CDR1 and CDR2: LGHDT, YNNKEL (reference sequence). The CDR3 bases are TGTGCCAGCAGCCCGAGGTCTAGCGGGGCTAGCACAGATACGCAGTATTTT. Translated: CASSPRSSGASTDTQYF.

The chain's CDR3 is CASSYGTADEQYF. For the CDR3, the DNA is TGTGCCAGCAGTTACGGGACTGCTGACGAGCAGTACTTC. The chain recombines TRBV6-5 with TRBJ2-7, with D maybe TRBD2 (6 bases). Germline V lookup: CDR1 MNHEY, CDR2 SVGAGI. V lost 2 bases and J 5 bases, leaving 10 bases between the germline ends. This CDR3 spans 13 amino acids.

The CDR3 bases are TGTGCCAGCAGCCCCTGGACAGGATACACCTTC. It encodes CASSPWTGYTF. This chain links TRBV7-4 with TRBJ1-2; 7 bases fit TRBD1. Germline V gene data show CDR1 as SGHVT and CDR2 as SQSDAQ. The CDR3 loop spans 11 amino acids. Trimming at V came to 5 bases and at J to 11 bases, leaving 5 bases not matched to a gene.

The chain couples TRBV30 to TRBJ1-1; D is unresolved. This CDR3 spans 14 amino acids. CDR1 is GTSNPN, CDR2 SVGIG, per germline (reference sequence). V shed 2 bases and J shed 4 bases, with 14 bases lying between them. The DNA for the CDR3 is TGTGCCTGGAGTACGGAGGCAATGTCCACTGAAGCTTTCTTT. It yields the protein CAWSTEAMSTEAFF.

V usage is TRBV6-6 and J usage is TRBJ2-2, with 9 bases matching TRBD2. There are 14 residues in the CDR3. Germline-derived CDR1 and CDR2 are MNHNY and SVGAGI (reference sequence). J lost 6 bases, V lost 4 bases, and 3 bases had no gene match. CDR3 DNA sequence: TGTGCCAGCAGTTTTCCTAGCGGGGCCGGGGAGCTGTTTTTT. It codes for CASSFPSGAGELFF.